This TCR beta chain is drawn from a study of T-cell memory formation after mild COVID-19. Notes on the study in general: Clones that got smaller from day 15 to 85 had even CD4/CD8, while clones growing later tipped toward CD4+. The main location of contracting CD4+ clones was CM and EM, and that of contracting CD8+ clones was EMRA.

Points on this clonotype: Antigen specificity is unknown.

TCRdb re-derived calls from the 5' RACE reads in MiXCR, one entry per CDR3 protein. Seen here are 350,000 to 450,000 distinct CDR3 sequences, 20% to 30% observed once, and the top ten hold roughly 8.7%. The germline gives CDR1 LNHNV, CDR2 YYDKDF (reference sequence). The CDR3 is 14 residues long. Deletions cut 0 bases from V and 13 bases from J, with 18 bases between. The sample taken for sequencing was PBMCs or a T cell subset sorted from them (not recorded which). This sequence originates from an adult woman who had mild COVID-19 (a few samples of this study predate the infection). Cell type and time point are not known. The rearrangement joins TRBV15 to TRBJ1-2; D may be TRBD1 (6 bases). The CDR3 region is CATSRDLGDRTGTF. The CDR3 nucleotides read TGTGCCACCAGCAGAGATTTAGGAGACAGGACCGGCACCTTC.